Listed here are 32 T cell receptor beta chains from one sample, sequenced in a study of blood T cells in healthy people across ages. The use of a sample-barcoded 5' primer and a J-beta primer mix characterized a second PCR of roughly 7 to 11 cycles. A single record per CDR3 protein comes from TCRdb applying MiXCR to the 5' RACE reads. The sample lists 850,000 to 1,000,000 distinct CDR3 sequences; about 48% were seen once. Sequencing was carried out using blood. The receptors shown here come from a man aged 25-45 years in good health.

This sequence joins TRBV27 and TRBJ1-5, with 10 bases lining up with TRBD1. Losses at the gene ends were 2 bases for V and 3 bases for J; bases not matched to a gene: 7. Germline V gene sequence: CDR1 MNHEY, CDR2 SMNVEV (reference sequence). This CDR3 contains 17 residues. This CDR3 reads CASSLIGTGATNQPQHF. The CDR3 DNA follows: TGTGCCAGCAGTTTAATCGGGACAGGGGCCACCAATCAGCCCCAGCATTTT.

The J gene is TRBJ1-2, the V gene TRBV3-1, with D maybe TRBD1 (5 bases). V was clipped by 2 bases and J by 8 bases, with 18 bases between them. The CDR3 spans 15 residues. Germline V gene sequence: CDR1 LGHDT, CDR2 YNNKEL (reference sequence). The CDR3 DNA follows: TGTGCCAGCAGCCAAAGGCCGACATGGGACCAAGGCTACACCTTC. It encodes CASSQRPTWDQGYTF.

This clonotype has only a few counts. V usage is TRBV3-1 and J usage is TRBJ1-2; D remains unclear. Germline-derived CDR1 and CDR2 are LGHDT and YNNKEL (reference sequence). This CDR3 spans 14 amino acids. V lost 0 bases and J lost 4, with 9 bases in between. The CDR3 here is CASSQDTQAYGYTF. The CDR3 DNA sequence: TGTGCCAGCAGCCAAGATACTCAGGCCTATGGCTACACCTTC.

This clonotype was seen a handful of times. The genes are TRBV27 and TRBJ2-7; D is uncertain. This CDR3 comprises 14 residues. CDR1 is MNHEY and CDR2 is SMNVEV in the germline V gene (reference sequence). V dropped 7 bases and J dropped 4 bases, with 17 bases sitting between them. For the CDR3, the DNA is TGTGCCAGCACTCCTGCAGCACCTTCTTACGAGCAGTACTTC. Its protein is CASTPAAPSYEQYF.

The gene calls are TRBV5-1 and TRBJ2-1; 7 bases map to TRBD2. The CDR3 contains 18 residues. Germline V lookup: CDR1 SGHRS, CDR2 YFSETQ. Unmatched junction bases numbered 13, after V lost 4 bases and J lost 0 bases. CDR3: CASSLRSAAGFSYNEQFF. In nucleotides, the CDR3 is TGCGCCAGCAGCCTCCGAAGCGCAGCGGGATTCTCCTACAATGAGCAGTTCTTC.

Note on this clonotype: This sequence may be a read error, since a much larger clone differs from it by one base. This sequence joins TRBV29-1 and TRBJ1-1; TRBD1 agrees at 9 bases. This CDR3 spans 13 amino acids. Germline values: CDR1 SQVTM, CDR2 ANQGSEA. V lost 6 bases and J lost 1; bases outside the gene matches: 3. CDR3 sequence: CSVRQGGNTEAFF. CDR3 bases: TGCAGCGTCCGACAGGGGGGGAACACTGAAGCTTTCTTT.

This rearrangement joins TRBV7-6 to TRBJ2-3; D perhaps matches TRBD2 (5 bases). Germline V gives CDR1 SGHVS, CDR2 FNYEAQ. V was pared by 1 base and J by 0 bases, with 14 bases between. The length of the CDR3 is 17 residues. DNA of the CDR3: TGTGCCAGCAGCTTAGTATTGAGGGATTCTAGCACAGATACGCAGTATTTT. The encoded protein is CASSLVLRDSSTDTQYF.

This clonotype was detected only a few times. V gene TRBV29-1 combines with J gene TRBJ1-4; D is possibly TRBD1 (5 bases). Germline lookup yields CDR1 SQVTM and CDR2 ANQGSEA. V dropped 4 bases and J dropped 4 bases, with 10 bases sitting between them. This CDR3 is built from 13 residues. CDR3 DNA sequence: TGCAGCGTTGGACAGAGTAGTAATGAAAAACTGTTTTTT. This encodes CSVGQSSNEKLFF.

The chain has TRBV5-5 and TRBJ2-5; 11 nucleotides match TRBD2. The CDR3 length is 14 residues. Germline V CDR1 and CDR2: SGHKS, YYEKEE (reference sequence). After removal of 7 bases from V and 3 bases from J, the junction contained 5 bases not matched to a gene. CDR3 DNA sequence: TGTGCCAGCTTGAGACTAGCGGGGAAAGAGACCCAGTACTTC. This translates into CASLRLAGKETQYF.

V and J are TRBV18 and TRBJ2-7; the match to TRBD2 covers 7 bases. Germline loops: CDR1 KGHSH, CDR2 LQKENI. Trimming at V came to 3 bases and at J to 2 bases, leaving 4 bases not matched to a gene. There are 14 residues in the CDR3. CDR3 DNA: TGTGCCAGCTCACCTGCTAGCGGCCCCTACGAGCAGTACTTC. This gives the protein CASSPASGPYEQYF.

V and J are TRBV9 and TRBJ2-2, with TRBD2 identical over 8 bases. The trim removed 6 bases at V and 6 bases at J, leaving 7 bases unmatched. This CDR3 region has 14 residues. The germline gives CDR1 SGDLS, CDR2 YYNGEE. The CDR3 nucleotides read TGTGCCAGCACCGATAGCGGGGTGGCCGGGGAGCTGTTTTTT. This translates into CASTDSGVAGELFF. The entire variable domain, with the rest obtained from reference TRBV9 and TRBJ2-2, is as follows: DSGVTQTPKHLITATGQRVTLRCSPRSGDLSVYWYQQSLDQGLQFLIQYYNGEERAKGNILERFSAQQFPDLHSELNLSSLELGDSALYFCASTDSGVAGELFFGEGSRLTVL.

V gene TRBV2 combines with J gene TRBJ1-2, with D unresolved. Per germline, CDR1 SNHLY and CDR2 FYNNEI. CDR3 length: 13 residues. V was pared by 5 bases and J by 6 bases, with 13 bases between. This chain's CDR3 is CASSRGRRDGYTF. Written as DNA, the CDR3 is TGTGCCAGCAGTCGAGGCAGACGCGATGGCTACACCTTC.

The chain has TRBV7-2 and TRBJ2-4; D is possibly TRBD2 (6 bases). The CDR3 sequence is 13 residues long. CDR1 is SGHTA, CDR2 FQGNSA, per germline. V gave up 5 bases and J gave up 11 bases, with 16 bases separating them. The CDR3 is CASSVGRGEVQYF. The CDR3 DNA follows: TGTGCCAGCAGCGTAGGGCGGGGTGAGGTTCAGTACTTC.

The chain couples TRBV12-3 or TRBV12-4 to TRBJ2-4; a possible D gene is TRBD1 (5 bases). V lost 6 bases, J lost 6 bases, and 9 bases lay in between. This CDR3 is 12 amino acids long. DNA for the CDR3: TGTGCCAGCAGCAACAGGTTAAACATTCAGTACTTC. Translated: CASSNRLNIQYF.

The rearrangement uses TRBV7-9 and TRBJ2-5; 7 bases are a match to TRBD1. Germline lookup yields CDR1 SEHNR and CDR2 FQNEAQ (reference sequence). The CDR3 consists of 15 residues. V lost 5 bases and J lost 11; bases outside the gene matches: 17. In nucleotides, the CDR3 is TGTGCCAGCAGCCAGCCCGGGACAGCTCACAATGAGCAGTACTTC. Encoded protein: CASSQPGTAHNEQYF. Drawing the rest from reference TRBV7-9 and TRBJ2-5, the complete variable domain is DTGVSQNPRHKITKRGQNVTFRCDPISEHNRLYWYRQTLGQGPEFLTYFQNEAQLEKSRLLSDRFSAERPKGSFSTLEIQRTEQGDSAMYLCASSQPGTAHNEQYFGPGTRLLVL.

V gene TRBV7-2 combines with J gene TRBJ2-7; D unclear. V shed 7 bases and J shed 0 bases, with 16 bases lying between them. Germline V gene lookup returns CDR1 SGHTA and CDR2 FQGNSA. This CDR3 contains 15 residues. The CDR3 loop reads CASTGWAAISYEQYF. The CDR3 DNA follows: TGTGCCAGCACCGGTTGGGCAGCGATCTCCTACGAGCAGTACTTC.

The J gene is TRBJ2-1, the V gene TRBV7-2; D possibly corresponds to TRBD1 (6 bases). The V end lost 1 base, the J end lost 9 bases, and 16 bases lay between the germline ends. The germline CDR1 and CDR2 sequences are SGHTA and FQGNSA. CDR3 length: 15 amino acids. CDR3 coding DNA: TGTGCCAGCAGCTTAGACGTGGGGGCCTGGTCTGAGCAGTTCTTC. Protein sequence: CASSLDVGAWSEQFF.

V and J are TRBV4-1 and TRBJ1-6; D gene unclear. With 0 bases removed from V and 4 bases from J, the gap between germline ends came to 7 bases. The length of the CDR3 is 15 residues. Looked up from germline, CDR1 is MGHRA and CDR2 is YSYEKL. The CDR3 nucleotides are TGCGCCAGCAGCCAAGATCAGAGGTATAATTCACCCCTCCACTTT. Its protein is CASSQDQRYNSPLHF.

This clonotype was recorded a few times. The chain couples TRBV29-1 to TRBJ2-3; D remains ambiguous. This CDR3 is built from 16 residues. The germline CDR1 and CDR2 sequences are SQVTM and ANQGSEA. V lost 8 bases to trimming and J lost 0 bases, with 21 bases between them. The CDR3, as DNA: TGCAGCCTCGCCCCCGTCGGGTTCTCTAGCACAGATACGCAGTATTTT. It codes for CSLAPVGFSSTDTQYF.

This clonotype was detected once. The rearrangement links TRBV6-5 to TRBJ2-1; weak D call: TRBD1 (5 bases). The germline V gene has CDR1 MNHEY and CDR2 SVGAGI. The germline V and J ends were trimmed by 5 bases and 2 bases, with 13 bases remaining between them. CDR3 length: 15 residues. The CDR3 nucleotides are TGTGCCAGCAGTGACCTACAGGCCACCTACAATGAGCAGTTCTTC. Translating it yields CASSDLQATYNEQFF.

This clonotype has only a few counts. The chain carries TRBV20-1 and TRBJ2-5, with TRBD1 identical over 9 bases. This CDR3 region has 15 residues. The germline V gene has CDR1 DFQATT and CDR2 SNEGSKA (reference sequence). With 3 bases clipped from V and 5 bases from J, the junction kept 10 bases outside the gene matches. CDR3 residues: CSASLLQGAGETQYF. Here the CDR3 DNA reads TGCAGTGCTAGTCTTCTACAGGGGGCCGGCGAGACCCAGTACTTC.

V gene TRBV7-2 combines with J gene TRBJ1-1; D is perhaps TRBD1 (6 bases). This CDR3 contains 14 residues. Germline V gene sequence: CDR1 SGHTA, CDR2 FQGNSA. V lost 6 bases and J 4 bases, leaving 15 bases between the germline ends. CDR3 sequence: CASSLKGVGTEAFF. In DNA, the CDR3 is TGTGCCAGCAGTCTCAAGGGGGTGGGCACTGAAGCTTTCTTT.

The sample holds a few counts of this clonotype. The chain uses TRBV7-9 and TRBJ1-2; 8 positions agree with TRBD1. Germline assignment: CDR1 SEHNR and CDR2 FQNEAQ (reference sequence). V trimming: 5 bases; J trimming: 4 bases; junction bases outside the gene matches: 12. CDR3 size: 16 residues. CDR3 nucleotide sequence: TGTGCCAGCAGCAGAGGAACTTCCGGGACAGGCTATGGCTACACCTTC. Its translation: CASSRGTSGTGYGYTF.

V gene TRBV20-1 combines with J gene TRBJ2-4, with 11 bases aligning to TRBD2. The DNA end is a closer match to TRBJ2-7, so the J assignment may be wrong. Germline V gives CDR1 DFQATT, CDR2 SNEGSKA (reference sequence). CDR3 length equals 14 residues. The CDR3 nucleotides read TGCAGTGCGAGAACGGGACTAGCGGCCTACGAGCAGTACTTC. Translating gives CSARTGLAAYEQYF.

This chain joins TRBV11-2 and TRBJ2-1, with 14 bases fitting TRBD2. Looked up from germline, CDR1 is SGHAT and CDR2 is FQNNGV. With 3 bases clipped from V and 9 bases from J, the junction kept 4 bases outside the gene matches. The CDR3 extends over 15 amino acids. CDR3 in amino acids: CASSLGTSGGTEQFF. DNA for the CDR3: TGTGCCAGCAGCTTGGGGACTAGCGGGGGAACTGAGCAGTTCTTC.

The chain combines TRBV5-1 with TRBJ2-7; tentatively, D is TRBD1 (6 bases). Trimming stripped 1 base from V and 6 bases from J, with 17 bases between. Germline CDR1 reads SGHRS; CDR2 reads YFSETQ. The CDR3 is 15 amino acids. The CDR3 sequence: CASSLHPGEMVEQYF. The CDR3 DNA reads as TGCGCCAGCAGCTTGCACCCAGGGGAGATGGTCGAGCAGTACTTC.

This clonotype was picked up a small number of times. The chain is built from TRBV7-9 and TRBJ2-5; D might be TRBD1 or TRBD2, each matching 5 bases. Germline V gene data show CDR1 as SEHNR and CDR2 as FQNEAQ (reference sequence). CDR3 length: 14 residues. The V end was cut by 5 bases, the J end by 2 bases, with 12 bases between. This CDR3 reads CASSPRREQETQYF. For the CDR3, the DNA is TGTGCCAGCAGCCCGCGCAGGGAGCAAGAGACCCAGTACTTC. The entire variable domain, with the rest obtained from reference TRBV7-9 and TRBJ2-5, is as follows: DTGVSQNPRHKITKRGQNVTFRCDPISEHNRLYWYRQTLGQGPEFLTYFQNEAQLEKSRLLSDRFSAERPKGSFSTLEIQRTEQGDSAMYLCASSPRREQETQYFGPGTRLLVL.

This clonotype has a handful of counts. This rearrangement joins TRBV1 to TRBJ1-1; TRBD1, the D gene given by the table, was not confirmed from the DNA. TRBV1 is an annotated pseudogene. The CDR3 sequence is 15 residues long. CDR3 in DNA: TGCACCAGCAGCCAACGCGAGGGGGTTGGAACTGAAGCTTTCTTT. It specifies CTSSQREGVGTEAFF.

In regard to this clonotype: Its ends do not fully match the called genes, so a read error is possible. The chain combines TRBV4-2 with TRBJ2-7; a possible D gene is TRBD2 (6 bases). Germline CDR1 LGHNA, CDR2 YNFKEQ. The CDR3 is 16 residues long. This CDR3 reads CVSSPITRGSSYEQYF. The CDR3 DNA reads TGTGTCAGCAGCCCCATAACCCGGGGGTCCTCCTACGAGCAGTACTTC.

The genes are TRBV20-1 and TRBJ2-3; tentatively, D is TRBD2 (7 bases). This CDR3 contains 14 residues. Germline V gene data show CDR1 as DFQATT and CDR2 as SNEGSKA (reference sequence). V was trimmed by 5 bases and J by 1 base, leaving 13 bases between them. The CDR3 sequence is CSASWGGRTDTQYF. Written as DNA, the CDR3 is TGCAGTGCTTCATGGGGGGGCCGCACAGATACGCAGTATTTT.

The V call is TRBV7-9, the J call TRBJ2-1; the match to TRBD2 covers 8 bases. There are 15 residues in the CDR3. The germline gives CDR1 SEHNR, CDR2 FQNEAQ (reference sequence). Unmatched junction bases numbered 11, after V lost 1 base and J lost 12 bases. CDR3: CASSLDSGAACGQFF. DNA of the CDR3: TGTGCCAGCAGCTTAGATAGCGGGGCAGCTTGCGGGCAGTTCTTC.

This clonotype was observed many times. Here the CDR3 reads CASSPQGAYNEQFF. CDR3 sequence (DNA): TGTGCCAGCAGCCCCCAAGGGGCCTACAATGAGCAGTTCTTC. This chain links TRBV28 with TRBJ2-1; possible D gene TRBD1, 5 bases. Trimming cost V 6 bases and J 2 bases, with 11 bases left between them. This CDR3 is 14 amino acids long. Looked up from germline, CDR1 is MDHEN and CDR2 is SYDVKM.